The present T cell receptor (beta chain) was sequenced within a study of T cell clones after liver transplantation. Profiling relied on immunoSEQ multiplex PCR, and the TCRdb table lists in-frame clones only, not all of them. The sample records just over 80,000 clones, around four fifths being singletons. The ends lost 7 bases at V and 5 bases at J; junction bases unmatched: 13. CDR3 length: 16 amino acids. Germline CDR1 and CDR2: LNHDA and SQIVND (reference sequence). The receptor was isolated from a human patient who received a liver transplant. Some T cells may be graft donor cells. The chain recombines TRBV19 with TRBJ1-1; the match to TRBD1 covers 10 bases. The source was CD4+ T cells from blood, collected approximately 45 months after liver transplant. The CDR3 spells CASTSWGQGSKTEAFF. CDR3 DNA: TGTGCCAGTACCAGTTGGGGACAGGGGTCGAAGACTGAAGCTTTCTTT.